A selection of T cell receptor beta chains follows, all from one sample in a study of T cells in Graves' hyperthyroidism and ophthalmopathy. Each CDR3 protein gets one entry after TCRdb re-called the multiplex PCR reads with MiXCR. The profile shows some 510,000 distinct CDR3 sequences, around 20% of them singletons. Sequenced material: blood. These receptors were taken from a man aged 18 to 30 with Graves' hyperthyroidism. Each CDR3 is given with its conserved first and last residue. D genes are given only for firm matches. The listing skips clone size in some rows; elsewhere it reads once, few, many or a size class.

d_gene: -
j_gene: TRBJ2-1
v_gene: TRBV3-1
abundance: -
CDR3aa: CASSPKSSLVDEQFF
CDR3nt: TGTGCCAGCAGCCCTAAATCGTCCCTGGTCGATGAGCAGTTCTTC

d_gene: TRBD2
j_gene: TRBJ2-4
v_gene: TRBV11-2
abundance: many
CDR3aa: CASSLVAGGEKNIQYF
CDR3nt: TGTGCCAGCAGCTTAGTTGCGGGGGGGGAGAAAAACATTCAGTACTTC

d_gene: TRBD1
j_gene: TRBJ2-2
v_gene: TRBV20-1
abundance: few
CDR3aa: CSARESGTGNTGELFF
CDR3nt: TGCAGTGCTAGAGAATCCGGGACAGGGAACACCGGGGAGCTGTTTTTT

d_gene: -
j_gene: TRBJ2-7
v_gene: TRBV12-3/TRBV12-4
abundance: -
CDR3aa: CASSLSTGTLEQYF
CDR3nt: TGTGCCAGCAGTTTATCGACAGGGACTCTCGAGCAGTACTTC

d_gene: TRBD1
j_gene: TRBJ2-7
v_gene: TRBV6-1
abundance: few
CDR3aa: CATRQGLSYEQYF
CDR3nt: TGTGCCACCCGACAGGGCCTCTCCTACGAGCAGTACTTC

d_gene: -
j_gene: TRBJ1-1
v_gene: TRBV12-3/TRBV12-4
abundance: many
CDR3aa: CASSLNTKVVDTEAFF
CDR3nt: TGTGCCAGCAGCTTAAACACCAAGGTAGTCGACACTGAAGCTTTCTTT

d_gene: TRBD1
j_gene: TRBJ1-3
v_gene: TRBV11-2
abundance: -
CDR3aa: CASSSRDRDGNTIYF
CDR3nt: TGTGCCAGCAGCTCCCGGGACAGGGACGGAAACACCATATATTTT

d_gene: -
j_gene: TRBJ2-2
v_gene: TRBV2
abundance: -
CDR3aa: CASSIRIPNTGELFF
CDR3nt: TGTGCCAGCAGCATACGGATACCGAACACCGGGGAGCTGTTTTTT

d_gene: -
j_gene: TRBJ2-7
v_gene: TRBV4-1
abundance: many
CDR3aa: CASSQARDVPYEQYF
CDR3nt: TGCGCCAGCAGCCAAGCCAGGGACGTGCCTTACGAGCAGTACTTC

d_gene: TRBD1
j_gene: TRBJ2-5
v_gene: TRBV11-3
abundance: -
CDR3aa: CASSENYRDRVLETQYF
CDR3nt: TGTGCCAGCAGCGAGAACTACCGGGACAGGGTTTTAGAGACCCAGTACTTC

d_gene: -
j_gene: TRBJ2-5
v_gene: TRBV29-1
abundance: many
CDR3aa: CSVAGEETQYF
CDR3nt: TGCAGCGTTGCTGGGGAGGAGACCCAGTACTTC

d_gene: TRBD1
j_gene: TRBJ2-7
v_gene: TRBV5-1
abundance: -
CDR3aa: CASSRRDSSYEQYF
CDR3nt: TGCGCCAGCAGCAGACGGGACAGCTCCTACGAGCAGTACTTC

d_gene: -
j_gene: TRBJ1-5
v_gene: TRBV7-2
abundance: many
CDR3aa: CASSSELGQPQHF
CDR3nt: TGTGCCAGCAGCTCCGAATTAGGTCAGCCCCAGCATTTT

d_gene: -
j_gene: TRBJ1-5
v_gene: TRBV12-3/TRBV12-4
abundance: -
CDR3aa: CASSLDGGWQPQHF
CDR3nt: TGTGCCAGCAGTTTAGATGGGGGGTGGCAGCCCCAGCATTTT

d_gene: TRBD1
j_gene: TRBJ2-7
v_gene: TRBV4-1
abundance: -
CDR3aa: CASSPTGTVHYEQYF
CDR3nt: TGCGCCAGCAGCCCCACCGGGACAGTTCACTACGAGCAGTACTTC

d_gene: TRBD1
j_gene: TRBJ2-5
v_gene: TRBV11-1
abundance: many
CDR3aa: CASSRQGRGETQYF
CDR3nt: TGTGCCAGCAGTCGACAGGGGCGGGGAGAGACCCAGTACTTC

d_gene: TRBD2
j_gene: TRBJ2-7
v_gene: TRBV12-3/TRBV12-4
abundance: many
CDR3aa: CASSLSGGARGEQYF
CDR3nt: TGTGCCAGCAGTCTGAGCGGGGGGGCTCGGGGTGAGCAGTACTTC

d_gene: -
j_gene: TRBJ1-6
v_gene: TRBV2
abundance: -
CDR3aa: CASSAGILSNSPLHF
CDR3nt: TGTGCCAGCAGTGCGGGGATTCTTAGTAATTCACCCCTCCACTTT

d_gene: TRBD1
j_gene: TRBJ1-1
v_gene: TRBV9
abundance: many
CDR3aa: CASSDQPGQGSTEAFF
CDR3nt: TGTGCCAGCAGCGATCAACCGGGACAGGGGTCCACTGAAGCTTTCTTT

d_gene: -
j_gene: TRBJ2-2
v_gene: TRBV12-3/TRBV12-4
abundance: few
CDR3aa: CAISRWQPANTGELFF
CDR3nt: TGTGCCATCAGTAGATGGCAGCCCGCGAACACCGGGGAGCTGTTTTTT

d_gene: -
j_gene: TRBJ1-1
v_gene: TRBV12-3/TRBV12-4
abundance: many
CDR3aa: CASSLGGGFEAFF
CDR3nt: TGTGCCAGCAGTTTAGGGGGGGGCTTTGAAGCTTTCTTT

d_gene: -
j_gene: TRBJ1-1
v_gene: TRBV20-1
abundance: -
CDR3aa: CSANPAGNTEAFF
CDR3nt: TGCAGTGCTAACCCCGCTGGTAACACTGAAGCTTTCTTT

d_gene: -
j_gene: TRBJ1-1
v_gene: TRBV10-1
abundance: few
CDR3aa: CASSESRAGGTEAFF
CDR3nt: TGCGCCAGCAGTGAGTCGCGGGCGGGGGGCACTGAAGCTTTCTTT

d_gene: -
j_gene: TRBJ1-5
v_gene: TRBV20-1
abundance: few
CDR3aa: CSAPKGLSDQPQHF
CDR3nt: TGCAGTGCACCAAAAGGACTCAGTGATCAGCCCCAGCATTTT

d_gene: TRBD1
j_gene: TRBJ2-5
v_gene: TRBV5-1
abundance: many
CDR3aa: CASSLHDREEETQYF
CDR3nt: TGCGCCAGCAGCCTACACGACAGGGAAGAAGAGACCCAGTACTTC

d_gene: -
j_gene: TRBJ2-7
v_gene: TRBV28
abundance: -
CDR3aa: CASRGPNRGLYEQYF
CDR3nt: TGTGCCAGCAGGGGTCCCAACAGGGGACTTTACGAGCAGTACTTC

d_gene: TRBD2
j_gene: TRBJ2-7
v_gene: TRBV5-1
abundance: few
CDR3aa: CASSLGGLLNYEQYF
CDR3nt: TGCGCCAGCAGCTTGGGGGGACTACTAAACTACGAGCAGTACTTC

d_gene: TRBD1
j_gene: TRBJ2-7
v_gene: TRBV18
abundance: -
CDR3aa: CASSPYRDRPYEQYF
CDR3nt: TGTGCCAGCTCACCTTACCGGGACAGGCCGTACGAGCAGTACTTC

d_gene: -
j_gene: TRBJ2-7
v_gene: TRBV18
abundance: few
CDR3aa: CASSRRRGQDEQYF
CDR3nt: TGTGCCAGCTCCCGTCGGCGGGGCCAGGACGAGCAGTACTTC

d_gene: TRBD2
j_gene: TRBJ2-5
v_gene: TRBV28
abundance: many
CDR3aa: CASTHELPLAGGPGETQYF
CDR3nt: TGTGCCAGCACCCATGAACTTCCGCTAGCGGGGGGGCCCGGGGAGACCCAGTACTTC

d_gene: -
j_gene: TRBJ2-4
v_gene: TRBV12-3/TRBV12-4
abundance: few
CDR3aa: CASSYYGKNIQYF
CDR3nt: TGTGCCAGCAGTTATTACGGCAAAAACATTCAGTACTTC

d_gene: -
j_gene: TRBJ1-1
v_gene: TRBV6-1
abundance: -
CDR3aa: CATIGLRRTEAFF
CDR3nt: TGTGCCACCATCGGACTCAGAAGGACTGAAGCTTTCTTT

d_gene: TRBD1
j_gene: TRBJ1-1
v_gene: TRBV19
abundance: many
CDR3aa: CASSTSQGIEAFF
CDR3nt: TGTGCCAGTAGTACTTCACAGGGGATTGAAGCTTTCTTT

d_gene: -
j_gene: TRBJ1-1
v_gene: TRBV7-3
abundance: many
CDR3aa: CASTIRTRRAFF
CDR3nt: TGTGCCAGCACTATCCGGACCCGGCGAGCTTTCTTT

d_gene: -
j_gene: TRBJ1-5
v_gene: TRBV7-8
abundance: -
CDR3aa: CASSSGAPYSNQPQHF
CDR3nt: TGTGCCAGCAGCTCAGGGGCCCCGTATAGCAATCAGCCCCAGCATTTT

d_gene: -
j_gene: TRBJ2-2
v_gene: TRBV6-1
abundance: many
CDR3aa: CASSGPGGGETGELFF
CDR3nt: TGTGCCAGCAGTGGACCCGGAGGGGGCGAAACCGGGGAGCTGTTTTTT

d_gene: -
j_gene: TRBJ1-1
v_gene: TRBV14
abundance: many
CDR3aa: CASSQVADRTLEAFF
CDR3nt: TGTGCCAGCAGCCAAGTCGCAGACAGAACACTTGAAGCTTTCTTT

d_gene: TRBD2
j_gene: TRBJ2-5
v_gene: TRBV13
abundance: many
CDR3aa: CASSLLSGGLRETQYF
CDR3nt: TGTGCCAGCAGCTTACTGAGCGGGGGCCTCAGGGAGACCCAGTACTTC